Listed below are T cell receptor beta chains from one sample, sequenced in a study of metastatic and nonmetastatic thyroid tumors. MiXCR was used by TCRdb to re-call the PCR reads. The profile shows about 14,000 clones, around 3.9% of them singletons. Specimen: tumor tissue. Receptors originate from a female donor with papillary thyroid cancer or a benign thyroid nodule (not recorded which). Some clones in this sample may be carry-over from other donors' samples. Both conserved end residues are part of each CDR3. A D gene is named only where the DNA matches it firmly. The listing skips clone size in some rows; elsewhere it reads once, few, many or a size class.

size,V,J,D,CDR3,DNA
-,TRBV20-1,TRBJ2-3,TRBD2,CSAPQRESSDTQYF,TGCAGTGCTCCCCAGCGGGAGAGTTCAGATACGCAGTATTTT
-,TRBV20-1,TRBJ1-2,-,CSARPGGLFGYTF,TGCAGTGCTAGACCGGGAGGGCTTTTTGGCTACACCTTC
few,TRBV12-3/TRBV12-4,TRBJ1-5,-,CASSPSGTGRNQPQHF,TGTGCCAGCAGCCCATCCGGTACGGGGCGGAATCAGCCCCAGCATTTT
few,TRBV2,TRBJ1-5,-,CASIKNRESNQPQHF,TGTGCCAGCATTAAAAACAGGGAGAGTAATCAGCCCCAGCATTTT
-,TRBV6-1,TRBJ2-7,-,CASSVLGEGGYEQYF,TGTGCCAGCAGTGTTTTGGGGGAAGGGGGCTACGAGCAGTACTTC
-,TRBV5-4,TRBJ2-3,TRBD2,CASSLGLASTDTQYF,TGTGCCAGCAGCTTGGGACTAGCTAGCACAGATACGCAGTATTTT
-,TRBV28,TRBJ1-6,TRBD1,CASSALEAGGVSPLHF,TGTGCCAGCAGTGCCCTGGAGGCAGGGGGCGTCTCACCCCTCCACTTT
-,TRBV28,TRBJ2-7,TRBD2,CASSSTSGRAFEQYF,TGTGCCAGCAGTTCAACTAGCGGGAGGGCCTTTGAGCAGTACTTC
many,TRBV9,TRBJ1-1,-,CASSVEGMNTEAFF,TGTGCCAGCAGCGTAGAGGGTATGAACACTGAAGCTTTCTTT
-,TRBV12-3/TRBV12-4,TRBJ2-7,TRBD1,CASSGTIDRGVPYEQYF,TGTGCCAGCAGTGGAACAATAGACAGGGGGGTACCCTACGAGCAGTACTTC
few,TRBV6-5,TRBJ1-5,-,CASSYAEGQPQHF,TGTGCCAGCAGTTACGCTGAGGGTCAGCCCCAGCATTTT
few,TRBV12-3/TRBV12-4,TRBJ2-3,TRBD2,CASTGSGGASTDTQYF,TGTGCCAGCACCGGCAGCGGGGGGGCTAGCACAGATACGCAGTATTTT
-,TRBV15,TRBJ1-1,-,CATSRILHTEAFF,TGTGCCACCAGCAGAATTCTCCACACTGAAGCTTTCTTT
few,TRBV7-6,TRBJ1-1,-,CASSLGTELEAFF,TGTGCCAGCAGCCTCGGGACGGAACTTGAAGCTTTCTTT
few,TRBV6-1,TRBJ2-3,-,CASCWNADTQYF,TGTGCCAGCTGTTGGAACGCAGATACGCAGTATTTT
few,TRBV19,TRBJ1-2,TRBD1,CASSISSNQQGAGYGYTF,TGTGCCAGTAGTATATCGTCTAACCAACAGGGGGCTGGCTATGGCTACACCTTC
-,TRBV30,TRBJ1-5,TRBD1,CAWSAGTGRDQPQHF,TGTGCCTGGAGTGCCGGGACAGGGCGTGATCAGCCCCAGCATTTT
many,TRBV6-6,TRBJ2-7,-,CASSYLGGGGGFVTYEQYF,TGTGCCAGCAGTTACCTAGGTGGGGGAGGGGGCTTTGTAACCTACGAGCAGTACTTC
-,TRBV6-1,TRBJ1-1,-,CASSQGRGDTEAFF,TGTGCCAGCAGTCAGGGGAGGGGGGACACTGAAGCTTTCTTT
-,TRBV6-2/TRBV6-3,TRBJ2-7,-,CASSYSSGSSYEQYF,TGTGCCAGCAGTTACTCGTCGGGCAGCTCCTACGAGCAGTACTTC
-,TRBV6-2/TRBV6-3,TRBJ2-7,-,CASSYVGTLHEQYF,TGTGCCAGCAGTTACGTCGGGACACTCCACGAGCAGTACTTC
few,TRBV6-4,TRBJ2-7,TRBD2,CASSFFTSGIHEQYF,TGTGCCAGCAGTTTCTTTACTAGCGGGATCCACGAGCAGTATTTC
few,TRBV12-3/TRBV12-4,TRBJ2-7,TRBD2,CANSSLAGGHYEQYF,TGTGCCAACAGTTCCCTAGCGGGAGGCCATTACGAGCAGTACTTC
-,TRBV2,TRBJ1-1,-,CATSWTDNTEAFF,TGTGCCACCTCCTGGACAGATAACACTGAAGCTTTCTTT
few,TRBV11-2,TRBJ1-3,-,CASSLIASGNTIYF,TGTGCCAGCAGCTTAATCGCTTCTGGAAACACCATATATTTT
few,TRBV10-3,TRBJ2-7,-,CAISERGLLYEQYF,TGTGCCATCAGTGAAAGAGGCCTATTGTACGAGCAGTACTTC
few,TRBV12-3/TRBV12-4,TRBJ2-5,TRBD2,CASTLGASGRGETQYF,TGTGCCAGCACCCTCGGGGCTAGCGGGAGAGGAGAGACCCAGTACTTC
medium-sized,TRBV4-1,TRBJ2-6,-,CASRGLGSSGANVLTF,TGCGCCAGCAGGGGACTGGGAAGCTCTGGGGCCAACGTCCTGACTTTC
few,TRBV6-9,TRBJ1-3,-,CASSYQGSGNTIYF,TGTGCCAGCAGTTACCAGGGTTCGGGAAACACCATATATTTT
few,TRBV5-1,TRBJ2-2,TRBD1,CASSSRTGLTGELFF,TGCGCCAGCAGCTCGAGGACAGGGCTCACCGGGGAGCTGTTTTTT
few,TRBV25-1,TRBJ2-2,-,CASSRGEDTGELFF,TGTGCCAGCAGTAGAGGGGAGGACACCGGGGAGCTGTTTTTT
few,TRBV12-3/TRBV12-4,TRBJ2-3,TRBD2,CASSSIAGPTDTQYF,TGTGCCAGCAGTTCTATAGCGGGACCCACAGATACGCAGTATTTT
few,TRBV20-1,TRBJ2-1,-,CSAPKLDSRSNEQFF,TGCAGTGCTCCGAAACTAGACTCGCGTAGCAATGAGCAGTTCTTC
few,TRBV6-1,TRBJ1-6,-,CASKERLNSPLHF,TGTGCCAGCAAAGAACGTTTGAATTCACCCCTCCACTTT
-,TRBV15,TRBJ2-7,TRBD2,CATSRAREGRSYEQYF,TGTGCCACCAGCAGAGCCCGGGAGGGCAGGTCCTACGAGCAGTACTTC
few,TRBV12-5,TRBJ2-7,-,CASGFGIYGGGRQEYEQYF,TGTGCTAGTGGTTTTGGAATATATGGGGGCGGCCGGCAGGAATACGAGCAGTACTTC
medium-sized,TRBV6-5,TRBJ1-6,-,CASSYFSRFSPLHF,TGTGCCAGCAGTTACTTTAGTAGGTTTTCACCCCTCCACTTT
few,TRBV2,TRBJ2-2,TRBD1,CASESGQVTPGELFF,TGTGCCTCAGAATCAGGACAGGTGACGCCCGGGGAGCTGTTTTTT
many,TRBV11-2,TRBJ1-2,-,CASSFPEGVEMGDGYTF,TGTGCCAGCAGCTTCCCGGAGGGGGTAGAAATGGGGGATGGCTACACCTTC
few,TRBV19,TRBJ2-6,TRBD2,CASNKRGSNSGANVLTF,TGTGCCAGTAACAAGCGGGGATCAAACTCTGGGGCCAACGTCCTGACTTTC